This TCR beta chain is from a study of blood T cell repertoires in COVID-19. Study-level background: The origin of the acute and convalescent COVID-19 samples was the United States, Italy and Spain. The analysed material was cDNA or gDNA that came from T cells, B-cell-depleted T cells, or PBMCs.

How the authors handled the data: Amplification with reference gene primers provided the estimates of nucleated cell counts. The repertoire was sequenced with immunoSEQ multiplex PCR; TCRdb's copy has only in-frame clones and lacks some. V and J calls plus clone size are reproduced from that table; the DNA served to infer D and trimming. The sample includes about 26,000 clones, roughly nine tenths of them seen just once. The CDR3 consists of 15 residues. Trimming removed 1 base at V and 2 bases at J, with 9 bases between. CDR1 LGHNA and CDR2 YSLEER come from the germline V gene. The sample comprised peripheral blood. This receptor was identified in a man in his sixties or seventies with active COVID-19. The J gene is TRBJ1-3, the V gene TRBV4-3; maybe TRBD1 (6 bases). This chain's CDR3 is CASSQGGGPGNTIYF. The CDR3 nucleotides are TGCGCCAGCAGCCAAGGGGGGGGGCCTGGAAACACCATATATTTT.